This entry concerns a single T cell receptor beta chain. Its antigen is unknown. No base quality information exists; no much larger clone differs at one position. This sample was included in a study of CD8+ T cells in alopecia areata (dated by TCRdb to 2016 to 2018). The study in broad terms: Treated patients were enrolled in an open-label pilot trial of oral tofacitinib at 5 to 10 mg twice daily for moderate-to-severe alopecia areata. Tofacitinib was given for 6 to 18 months, followed by 6 months of follow-up off drug to assess delayed response and recurrence. For the treated patients, the SALT score, which quantifies what percentage of scalp surface area is affected, served as the measure of disease severity. To study T cell clonal expansion in alopecia areata, the researchers applied high-throughput TCRbeta sequencing to both the C3H/HeJ mouse model and human patients. On the human side, TCRbeta sequencing was run on scalp tissue and on sorted CD4+ and CD8+ peripheral blood T cells from healthy controls and from alopecia areata patients with either patchy or totalis/universalis disease. Biopsies were taken from tofacitinib-treated patients at baseline and at 4 and 24 weeks of treatment, and a later scalp biopsy was taken in several of the tofacitinib-treated patients. Scalp clonality was compared among normal scalp (n=4), patchy alopecia areata scalp (n=8), and alopecia totalis/universalis scalp (n=8). RNA came from the PAXgene miRNA kit for fixed scalp, the miRNeasy kit for PBMCs, and the RNeasy kit for mouse skin. TCRbeta CDR3 regions were amplified by immunoSEQ multiplex PCR using 35 Vbeta forward and 13 Jbeta reverse primers. Study-wide conclusions, independent of this receptor: Higher clonality and more expanded CD8+ clones were observed in lesional scalp than in normal scalp, particularly in alopecia totalis/universalis, a finding suggestive of antigenic drive. Tofacitinib significantly lowered scalp clonality and the number of expanded CD8+ clones among the top 100 scalp clones. TCR sequences shared between patients were less clear than in mice, possibly partly because of HLA diversity in the patient population. Unlike mouse skin, where gammadelta T cells dominate, normal human skin contains resident alphabeta T cells that get sequenced too, which complicates analysis of the scalp TCR repertoire. During tofacitinib treatment, many expanded lesional clones stuck around in both scalp and blood, and this persistence may partly explain why relapse happens after treatment is stopped. Because the treated cohort was small and had just a single nonresponder, larger studies are needed to establish links between baseline CD8+ expansion and response.

The time point label for this specimen denotes: 4 weeks on oral tofacitinib. The treatment or condition tag for this specimen amounts to: oral pan-JAK inhibitor, 5-10 mg twice daily. Lesional scalp punch biopsies and peripheral blood were obtained from alopecia areata patients. PBMCs were isolated by density centrifugation and stained for CD3, CD4 and CD8, after which CD4+ and CD8+ T cells were sorted on a FACSAria. The germline V gene (reference sequence) yields GTSNPN for CDR1 and SVGIG for CDR2. The CDR3 runs 14 residues from the cysteine to the phenylalanine. Only the CDR3 DNA stays, 42 bases, in frame from base 1. V has 3 bases trimmed and J has 5 bases trimmed; junction bases matching no gene number 2. The method behind the library was the immunoSEQ multiplex PCR assay. RNA was extracted from all samples and reverse transcribed into cDNA, which served as template for TCR sequencing. SuperScript III was used for first-strand cDNA synthesis, primed with a 2:1 mix of oligo-dT and random hexamers. Amplification bias was assessed with a synthetic immune receptor repertoire, and residual bias was removed computationally. The authors' pipeline ran thus. After raw reads were preprocessed to remove errors, the CDR3 was defined following IMGT conventions as running from the conserved cysteine to phenylalanine. Clonality was computed by normalizing Shannon entropy by log2 of the number of productive unique TCRs and subtracting the result from 1. Scalp TCRbeta sequences were cross-referenced with sorted blood CD4 and CD8 repertoires so that the CD4 or CD8 identity of scalp clones could be inferred. TCRdb took over this immuneACCESS table, retaining in-frame rearrangements with V and J assigned. Such tables are incomplete; in checked studies, under half of the missing clones stem from an unresolved V gene, and the remainder is unexplained. The V and J calls and clone size come from that table; D and trimming were worked out from the DNA. For this sample the table gives roughly 180,000 clones, of which about 60% were detected only once. The leading ten clones occupy 3% to 4% of the sample.

The chain links TRBV30 with TRBJ2-1; the junction holds 12 bases that match TRBD2. The source of this sequence is a human donor with alopecia areata. The sequencing here drew on CD4+ T cells sorted from blood, taken at week 4, from a patient treated with tofacitinib. Read as DNA, the sequence is TGTGCCTGGAGCCGGACTAGCGGGGACAATGAGCAGTTCTTC. Its translation is CAWSRTSGDNEQFF.